This TCR beta chain came from a study of tissue T cells after allogeneic stem cell transplantation (dated by TCRdb to about 2022). Background on the whole study: Every GVHD patient got a graft from a donor, with several grafts unmodified and three CD34-selected to deplete T cells. The human arm was a prospective observational study without blinding or randomization. For tissues with multiple samples, a pathologist reviewed H&E sections and gave sequencing priority to samples with histologically apparent lymphocytes. The study profiled TCR beta repertoires in many tissues obtained from research autopsies of patients with and without GVHD, and also in mouse models of GVHD. What the work shows at the level of the full study, not this receptor alone: Which tissue TCRs were alloreactive or antigen-specific was not determined in the study, and some clones might have been persisting host cells. In both patients and mice, T cells from blood and spleen covered only a limited part of the TCR repertoire found in tissues. The patient cohort was small and clinically heterogeneous, and sampling depth was acknowledged as a limitation. Not many T cell clones showed up in more than one patient, yet clustering based on motifs uncovered repertoire signatures that were shared across patients in a tissue-specific way. Within patients, how anatomically similar tissues were was a major factor shaping TCR repertoire composition, regardless of disease or transplant status.

Compared with germline, V lacks 5 bases and J lacks 1 base; bases without a gene match: 5. The CDR3 runs 15 residues from the cysteine to the phenylalanine. The retained sequence is limited to the CDR3, 45 bases, with the frame set at the first base. For CDR1 and CDR2, the germline V gene lists SGHVS and FNYEAQ. The meaning of the sample's time point label: human tissue collected at research (rapid) autopsy. Over an approximately 3-year period, over 5 adult allo-HCT recipients with steroid-refractory GVHD were prospectively enrolled in a research-autopsy study. Gastrointestinal GVHD was present in all GVHD patients, each of whom received several lines of GVHD-directed therapy, and 4 or 5 of these patients also had skin involvement. After a median post-mortem interval of about nine hours, the autopsy tissues collected included GI sites spanning esophagus to rectum, along with liver, skin and lymphoid organs including spleen. Autopsy specimens were bisected, with one portion flash-frozen in liquid nitrogen and the remainder formalin-fixed, and GI outer muscle layers were removed. Genomic DNA was extracted from frozen tissues using the Mag-Bind Blood & Tissue DNA HDQ 96 Kit on a Chemagic 360 or the DNeasy Blood & Tissue Kit. Because of concern about red blood cell contamination, extracted DNA underwent additional purification with the Genomic DNA Clean & Concentrator-25 kit.

Regarding this clone: Its antigen is currently not known. No much larger clone exists at a distance of one base, and base qualities are not known.

Receptors were amplified or captured by the immunoSEQ multiplex PCR assay. Adaptive Biotechnologies performed TCRbeta CDR3 sequencing at survey depth and reported CDR3 sequences, V/J genes, productive frequency, and template counts. TCR beta CDR3 regions were amplified from genomic DNA instead of RNA. Regarding the original processing steps: Jensen-Shannon divergence was used to quantify pairwise repertoire overlap between tissues, with a value of 1 indicating complete divergence and a value of 0 indicating identical repertoires. Based on pairwise JSD values, tissues were grouped by single-linkage agglomerative hierarchical clustering, and the results were shown as dendrograms. GLIPH2 was applied to all patient samples using simulation_depth 1000, kmer_min_depth 3, and cdr3_length_cutoff 8, and only groups with more than two unique CDR3s were retained. A standardized tissue-overlap score extrapolated Jaccard GLIPH-group overlap across patients to a standard repertoire size of 1000 clones. Associations of diversity with clinical or experimental variables used linear mixed-effect models with tissue fixed effects and individual random effects. TCRdb limited this immuneACCESS table to in-frame rearrangements with V and J called. A share of clones is missing; checked studies link under half to unresolved V genes, and the rest is unexplained. That table supplies the V and J calls and clone size; D and trimming were determined from the DNA. In this sample the table shows approximately 2,700 clones, 50% to 65% of which occur a single time. 20% to 25% of the sample is taken by the ten largest.

The chain is made from TRBV7-6 and TRBJ2-1, and TRBD1 aligns with 7 junction nucleotides. This clonotype originated in an older male patient with steroid-refractory graft-versus-host disease after an allogeneic stem cell transplant. Some T cells may be donor cells from the graft after a transplant. The source material was duodenal tissue, sampled at autopsy. The base sequence is TGTGCCAGCAGCCCGGGACAGCTATCCTACAATGAGCAGTTCTTC. Its translation reads: CASSPGQLSYNEQFF.